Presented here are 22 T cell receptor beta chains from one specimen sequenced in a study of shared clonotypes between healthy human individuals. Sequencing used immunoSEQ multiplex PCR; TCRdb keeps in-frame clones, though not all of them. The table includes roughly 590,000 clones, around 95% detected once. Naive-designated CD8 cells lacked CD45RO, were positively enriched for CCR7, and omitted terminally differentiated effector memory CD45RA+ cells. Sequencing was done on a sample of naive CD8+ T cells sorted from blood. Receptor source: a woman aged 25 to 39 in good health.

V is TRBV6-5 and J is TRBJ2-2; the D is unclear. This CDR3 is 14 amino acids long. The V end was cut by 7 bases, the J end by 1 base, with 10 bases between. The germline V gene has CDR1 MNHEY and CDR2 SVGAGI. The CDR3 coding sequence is TGTGCCAGCAATCTAGGCTTGAACACCGGGGAGCTGTTTTTT. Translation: CASNLGLNTGELFF.

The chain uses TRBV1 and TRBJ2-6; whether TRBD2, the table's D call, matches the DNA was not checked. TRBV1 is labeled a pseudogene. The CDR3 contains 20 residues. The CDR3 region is CTSSQAGMRGIPPGANVLTF. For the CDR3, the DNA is TGCACCAGCAGCCAAGCGGGTATGCGGGGAATTCCACCTGGGGCCAACGTCCTGACTTTC.

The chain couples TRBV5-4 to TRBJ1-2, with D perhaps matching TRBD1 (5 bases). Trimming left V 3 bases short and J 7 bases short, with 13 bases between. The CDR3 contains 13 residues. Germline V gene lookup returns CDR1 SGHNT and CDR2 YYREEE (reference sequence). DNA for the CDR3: TGTGCCAGCAGCTCTGGAGATGGGGGTGGCTACACCTTC. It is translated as CASSSGDGGGYTF.

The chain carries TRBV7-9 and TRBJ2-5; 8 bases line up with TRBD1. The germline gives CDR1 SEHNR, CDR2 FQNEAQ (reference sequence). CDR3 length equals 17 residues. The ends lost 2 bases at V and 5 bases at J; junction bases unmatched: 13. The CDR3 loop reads CASSLRPPRGLRETQYF. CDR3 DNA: TGTGCCAGCAGCTTACGGCCGCCCAGGGGGCTGAGGGAGACCCAGTACTTC.

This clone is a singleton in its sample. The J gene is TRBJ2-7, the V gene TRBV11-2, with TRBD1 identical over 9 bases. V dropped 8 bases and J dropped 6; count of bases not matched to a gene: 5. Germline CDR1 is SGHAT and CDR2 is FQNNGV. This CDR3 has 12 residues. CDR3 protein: CASLQGAGEQYF. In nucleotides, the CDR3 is TGTGCCAGCCTACAGGGGGCTGGCGAGCAGTACTTC.

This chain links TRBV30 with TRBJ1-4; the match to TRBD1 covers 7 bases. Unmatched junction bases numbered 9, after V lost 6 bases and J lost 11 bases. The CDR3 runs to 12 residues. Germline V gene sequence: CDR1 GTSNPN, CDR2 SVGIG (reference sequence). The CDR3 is CACPDRVGKLFF. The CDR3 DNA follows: TGTGCCTGTCCCGACAGGGTTGGGAAACTGTTTTTT.

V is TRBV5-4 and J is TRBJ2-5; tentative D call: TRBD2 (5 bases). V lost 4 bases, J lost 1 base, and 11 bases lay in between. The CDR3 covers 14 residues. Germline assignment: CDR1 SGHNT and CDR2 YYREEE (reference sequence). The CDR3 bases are TGTGCCAGCAGCCCCCCGGGGTCCCAAGAGACCCAGTACTTC. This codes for CASSPPGSQETQYF.

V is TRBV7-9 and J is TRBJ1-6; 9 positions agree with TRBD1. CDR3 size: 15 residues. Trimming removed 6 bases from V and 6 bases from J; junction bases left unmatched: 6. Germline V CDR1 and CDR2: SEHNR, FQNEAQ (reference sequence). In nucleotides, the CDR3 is TGTGCCAGCAGGCAGAGGGGACAGGGTAATTCACCCCTCCACTTT. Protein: CASRQRGQGNSPLHF.

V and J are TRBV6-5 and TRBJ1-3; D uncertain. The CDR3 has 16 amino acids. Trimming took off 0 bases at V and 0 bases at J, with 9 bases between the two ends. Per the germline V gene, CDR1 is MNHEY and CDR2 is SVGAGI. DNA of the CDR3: TGTGCCAGCAGTTACTCGATCGAGAGCTCTGGAAACACCATATATTTT. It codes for CASSYSIESSGNTIYF.

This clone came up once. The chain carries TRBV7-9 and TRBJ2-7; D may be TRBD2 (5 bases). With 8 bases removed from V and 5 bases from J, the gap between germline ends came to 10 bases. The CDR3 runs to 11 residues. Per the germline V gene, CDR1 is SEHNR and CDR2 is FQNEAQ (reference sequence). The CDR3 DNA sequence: TGTGCCAGCCAGAGGGCGGACGAGCAGTACTTC. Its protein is CASQRADEQYF.

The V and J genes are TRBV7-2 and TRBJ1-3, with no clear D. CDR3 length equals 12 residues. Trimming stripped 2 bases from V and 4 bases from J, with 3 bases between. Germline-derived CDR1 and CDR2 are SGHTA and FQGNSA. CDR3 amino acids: CASSLTGNTIYF. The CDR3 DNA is TGTGCCAGCAGCTTAACGGGAAACACCATATATTTT.

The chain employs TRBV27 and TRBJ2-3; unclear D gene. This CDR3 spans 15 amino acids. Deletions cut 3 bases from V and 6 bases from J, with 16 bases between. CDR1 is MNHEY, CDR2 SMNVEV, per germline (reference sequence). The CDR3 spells CASSFDVKVVDTQYF. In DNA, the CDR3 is TGTGCCAGCAGTTTCGACGTAAAAGTGGTGGATACGCAGTATTTT.

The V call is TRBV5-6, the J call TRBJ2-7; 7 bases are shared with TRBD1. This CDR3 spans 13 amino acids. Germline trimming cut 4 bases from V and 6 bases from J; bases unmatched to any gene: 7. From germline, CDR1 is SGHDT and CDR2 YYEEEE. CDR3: CASSLTGSGEQYF. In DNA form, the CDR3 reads TGTGCCAGCAGCCTGACAGGGTCGGGCGAGCAGTACTTC.

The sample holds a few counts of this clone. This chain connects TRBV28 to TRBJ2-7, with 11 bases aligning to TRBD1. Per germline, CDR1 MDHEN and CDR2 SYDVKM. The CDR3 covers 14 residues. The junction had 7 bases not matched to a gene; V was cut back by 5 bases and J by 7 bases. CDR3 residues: CASSQSGQGGEQYF. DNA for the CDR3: TGTGCCAGCAGTCAGTCGGGACAGGGGGGAGAGCAGTACTTC.

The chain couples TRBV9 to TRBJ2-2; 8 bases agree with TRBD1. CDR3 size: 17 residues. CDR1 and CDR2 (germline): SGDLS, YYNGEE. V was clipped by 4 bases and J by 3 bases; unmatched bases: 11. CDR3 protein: CASSTRQGPADTGELFF. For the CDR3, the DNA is TGTGCCAGCAGCACCCGACAGGGGCCCGCAGACACCGGGGAGCTGTTTTTT.

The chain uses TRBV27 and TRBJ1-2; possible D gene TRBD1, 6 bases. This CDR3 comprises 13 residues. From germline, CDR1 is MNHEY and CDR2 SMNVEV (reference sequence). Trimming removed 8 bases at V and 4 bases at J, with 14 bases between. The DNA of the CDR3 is TGTGCCAGCTCCGGACAACAGGGCTATGGCTACACCTTC. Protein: CASSGQQGYGYTF.

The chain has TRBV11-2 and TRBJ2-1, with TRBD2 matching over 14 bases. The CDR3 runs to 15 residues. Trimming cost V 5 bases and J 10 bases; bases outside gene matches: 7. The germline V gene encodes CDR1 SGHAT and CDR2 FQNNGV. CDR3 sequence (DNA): TGTGCCAGCAGCCTGGGGACTAGCGGGAGCAAGGAGCAGTTCTTC. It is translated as CASSLGTSGSKEQFF.

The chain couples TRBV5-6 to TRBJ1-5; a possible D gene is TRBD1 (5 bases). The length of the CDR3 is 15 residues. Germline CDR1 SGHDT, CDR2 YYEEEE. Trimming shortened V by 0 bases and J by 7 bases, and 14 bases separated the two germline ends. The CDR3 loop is CASSLAGTFLQPQHF. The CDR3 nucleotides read TGTGCCAGCAGCTTGGCCGGGACTTTCCTACAGCCCCAGCATTTT.

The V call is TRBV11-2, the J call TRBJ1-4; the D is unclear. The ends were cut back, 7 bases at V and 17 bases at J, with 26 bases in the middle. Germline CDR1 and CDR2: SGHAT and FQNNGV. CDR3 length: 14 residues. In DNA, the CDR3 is TGTGCCAGCAACTTCCCCGGACTTGTCGGGGTCAATTTTTTT. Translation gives CASNFPGLVGVNFF.

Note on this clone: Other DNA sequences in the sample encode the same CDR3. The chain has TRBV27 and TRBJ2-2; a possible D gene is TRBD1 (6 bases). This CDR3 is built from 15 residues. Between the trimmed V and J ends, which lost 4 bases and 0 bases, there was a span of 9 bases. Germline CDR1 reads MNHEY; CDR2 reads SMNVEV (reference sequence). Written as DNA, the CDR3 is TGTGCCAGCAGTTCCGGGACATCGAACACCGGGGAGCTGTTTTTT. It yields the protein CASSSGTSNTGELFF.

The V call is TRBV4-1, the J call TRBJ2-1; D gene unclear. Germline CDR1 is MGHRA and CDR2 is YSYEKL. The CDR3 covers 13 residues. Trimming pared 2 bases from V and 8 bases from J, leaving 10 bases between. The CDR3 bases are TGCGCCAGCAGCCAACGGAAAGGGTATGAGCAGTTCTTC. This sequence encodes CASSQRKGYEQFF.

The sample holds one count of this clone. CDR3 in amino acids: CASSLFPGQGEHEQYF. The CDR3 bases are TGTGCCAGCAGTTTATTTCCGGGACAAGGCGAGCACGAGCAGTACTTC. The chain has TRBV28 and TRBJ2-7; D possibly corresponds to TRBD1 (6 bases). Germline values: CDR1 MDHEN, CDR2 SYDVKM. The CDR3 extends over 16 amino acids. Trimming took 1 base from V and 5 from J, leaving 18 bases between them. The full variable domain, rest sourced from reference TRBV28 and TRBJ2-7, is DVKVTQSSRYLVKRTGEKVFLECVQDMDHENMFWYRQDPGLGLRLIYFSYDVKMKEKGDIPEGYSVSREKKERFSLILESASTNQTSMYLCASSLFPGQGEHEQYFGPGTRLTVT.